This T cell receptor beta chain was identified during a study of T cells in localized non-small cell lung cancer. General study points: Uninvolved adjacent lung, not tumor, had the highest T cell clonality. Analysis by sequencing included only one tumor region, so heterogeneity remains possible. Median detection of top 100 tumor clones in adjacent lung was about 52 clones. Longer overall survival was seen with higher T cell density measured in blood.

Data came from immunoSEQ multiplex PCR; TCRdb stores just in-frame clones and leaves some out. The sample consists of fewer than 60,000 clones, approximately 82% of them appearing once. Germline loops: CDR1 SGHNT, CDR2 YYREEE (reference sequence). The CDR3 covers 16 residues. The V and J ends lost 6 bases and 6 bases, in that order; junction bases with no gene match: 8. To note about this clone: Its antigen is not identified.

The origin of this receptor is a female donor of 60 years or more with stage II squamous cell lung carcinoma. The source was peripheral blood, collected before any cancer treatment. J is TRBJ2-3 and V is TRBV5-4; 15 positions agree with TRBD2. The CDR3 sequence: CASTLAGTSGGDTQYF. The CDR3 region has the DNA TGTGCCAGCACCTTAGCCGGGACTAGCGGGGGGGATACGCAGTATTTT.